The rows below give T cell receptor beta chains drawn from one sample of a study of beta chain features in type 1 diabetes. TCRdb's copy holds only in-frame clones and misses some; the assay was immunoSEQ multiplex PCR. The repertoire holds around 500,000 clones, with over 25% as singletons. The sample taken for sequencing was naive CD4+ T cells from blood. The receptors derive from a man aged 18 to 30 in good health. The CDR3 runs from the conserved cysteine through the conserved F or W. A D gene is named only where the DNA matches it firmly. Rows may omit the clone size; those that give it use once, few, many or a size class.

clone size: few; J gene: TRBJ1-2; CDR3 length: 13; V gene: TRBV7-2; D gene: TRBD1; CDR3 DNA: TGTGCCAGCAGCCCGACAGGGCTCTATGGCTACACCTTC; CDR3 protein: CASSPTGLYGYTF
clone size: -; J gene: TRBJ2-1; CDR3 length: 12; V gene: TRBV6-6; D gene: -; CDR3 DNA: TGTGCCAGCAGCCTTCAGGGGAAAAAGTTTTTCTTC; CDR3 protein: CASSLQGKKFFF
clone size: once; J gene: TRBJ2-3; CDR3 length: 13; V gene: TRBV5-1; D gene: -; CDR3 DNA: TGCGCCAGCAGCTTGGAGGCGGGCGGGACGCCGTGTTTT; CDR3 protein: CASSLEAGGTPCF
clone size: -; J gene: TRBJ1-2; CDR3 length: 11; V gene: TRBV30; D gene: TRBD1; CDR3 DNA: TGTGCCTGGAGCACAGGGGTTGGCTACACCTTC; CDR3 protein: CAWSTGVGYTF
clone size: -; J gene: TRBJ2-2; CDR3 length: 17; V gene: TRBV15; D gene: -; CDR3 DNA: TGTGCCACCAGCAGAGACCTTCCGGGACTCTACACCGGGGAGCTGTTTTTT; CDR3 protein: CATSRDLPGLYTGELFF
clone size: -; J gene: TRBJ2-3; CDR3 length: 14; V gene: TRBV7-2; D gene: -; CDR3 DNA: TGTGCCAGCAGCTTAGCGTCAGGCACAGATACGCAGTATTTT; CDR3 protein: CASSLASGTDTQYF
clone size: -; J gene: TRBJ2-5; CDR3 length: 14; V gene: TRBV2; D gene: TRBD1; CDR3 DNA: TGTGCCAGCAGTACGGACAGGGGCAGGGAGACCCAGTACTTC; CDR3 protein: CASSTDRGRETQYF
clone size: -; J gene: TRBJ2-7; CDR3 length: 15; V gene: TRBV30; D gene: -; CDR3 DNA: TGTGCCTGGAGCCTCGTGGGCCGAGGGGGGTACGAGCAGTACTTC; CDR3 protein: CAWSLVGRGGYEQYF
clone size: -; J gene: TRBJ2-3; CDR3 length: 11; V gene: TRBV5-1; D gene: -; CDR3 DNA: TGCGCCAGCAGCAACACAGATACGCAGTATTTT; CDR3 protein: CASSNTDTQYF
clone size: -; J gene: TRBJ1-3; CDR3 length: 14; V gene: TRBV6-5; D gene: -; CDR3 DNA: TGTGCCAGCAGCAGACAGACGCCTGGAAACACCATATATTTT; CDR3 protein: CASSRQTPGNTIYF
clone size: once; J gene: TRBJ2-7; CDR3 length: 11; V gene: TRBV20-1; D gene: -; CDR3 DNA: TGCAGTGCTAGTACGAGCTACGAGCAGTACTTC; CDR3 protein: CSASTSYEQYF
clone size: few; J gene: TRBJ2-7; CDR3 length: 13; V gene: TRBV29-1; D gene: -; CDR3 DNA: TGCAGCGGAGCGCGGGCAGAAGGTCTCGAGCAGTACTTC; CDR3 protein: CSGARAEGLEQYF
clone size: few; J gene: TRBJ2-7; CDR3 length: 11; V gene: TRBV30; D gene: -; CDR3 DNA: TGTGCCTGGGAGGACAGCGACGAGCAGTACTTC; CDR3 protein: CAWEDSDEQYF
clone size: few; J gene: TRBJ2-1; CDR3 length: 17; V gene: TRBV30; D gene: -; CDR3 DNA: TGTGCCTGGAGTGTCGGGTTGCTGGCCGTTTTCTACAATGAGCAGTTCTTC; CDR3 protein: CAWSVGLLAVFYNEQFF
clone size: -; J gene: TRBJ2-3; CDR3 length: 13; V gene: TRBV29-1; D gene: -; CDR3 DNA: TGCAGCGTCCCGTTAGCTAGCACAGATACGCAGTATTTT; CDR3 protein: CSVPLASTDTQYF
clone size: -; J gene: TRBJ2-6; CDR3 length: 16; V gene: TRBV18; D gene: -; CDR3 DNA: TGTGCCAGCTCAATAGGCGGTAGCTCTGGGGCCAACGTCCTGACTTTC; CDR3 protein: CASSIGGSSGANVLTF
clone size: -; J gene: TRBJ2-7; CDR3 length: 14; V gene: TRBV7-2; D gene: TRBD1; CDR3 DNA: TGTGCCAGCAGCACCCGGACAGGGGAAGACGAGCAGTACTTC; CDR3 protein: CASSTRTGEDEQYF
clone size: few; J gene: TRBJ1-2; CDR3 length: 14; V gene: TRBV4-3; D gene: -; CDR3 DNA: TGCGCCAGCAGCCAAGATCCAGGGAGCTATGGCTACACCTTC; CDR3 protein: CASSQDPGSYGYTF
clone size: few; J gene: TRBJ1-1; CDR3 length: 14; V gene: TRBV29-1; D gene: -; CDR3 DNA: TGCAGCGTTGAGATCAGGTTAGCCGGCACTGAAGCTTTCTTT; CDR3 protein: CSVEIRLAGTEAFF
clone size: -; J gene: TRBJ2-7; CDR3 length: 16; V gene: TRBV5-4; D gene: TRBD1; CDR3 DNA: TGTGCCAGCAGCATCCCCGGGGGACAGGTCACCTACGAGCAGTACTTC; CDR3 protein: CASSIPGGQVTYEQYF
clone size: few; J gene: TRBJ2-1; CDR3 length: 14; V gene: TRBV25-1; D gene: -; CDR3 DNA: TGTGCCAGCAGAGACAGCTCAACCTACAATGAGCAGTTCTTC; CDR3 protein: CASRDSSTYNEQFF
clone size: -; J gene: TRBJ2-7; CDR3 length: 14; V gene: TRBV10-3; D gene: -; CDR3 DNA: TGTGCCATCAGTGAGTCAGGGCTACGGTACGAGCAGTACTTC; CDR3 protein: CAISESGLRYEQYF
clone size: -; J gene: TRBJ1-2; CDR3 length: 12; V gene: TRBV28; D gene: -; CDR3 DNA: TGTGCCAGCAGGCAGACGGACTATGGCTACACCTTC; CDR3 protein: CASRQTDYGYTF
clone size: few; J gene: TRBJ1-5; CDR3 length: 13; V gene: TRBV29-1; D gene: -; CDR3 DNA: TGCAGCGTGGGGGGCCCTGGGAATCAGCCCCAGCATTTT; CDR3 protein: CSVGGPGNQPQHF
clone size: -; J gene: TRBJ1-5; CDR3 length: 13; V gene: TRBV4-3; D gene: -; CDR3 DNA: TGCGCCAGCAGCCAAGAAATTAATCAGCCCCAGCATTTT; CDR3 protein: CASSQEINQPQHF
clone size: -; J gene: TRBJ1-2; CDR3 length: 14; V gene: TRBV7-2; D gene: -; CDR3 DNA: TGTGCCAGCAGCGCGGACAGAGCTAACTATGGCTACACCTTC; CDR3 protein: CASSADRANYGYTF
clone size: -; J gene: TRBJ2-3; CDR3 length: 14; V gene: TRBV30; D gene: TRBD2; CDR3 DNA: TGTGCCTGGCAACTAGCGGGGCACACAGATACGCAGTATTTT; CDR3 protein: CAWQLAGHTDTQYF
clone size: few; J gene: TRBJ2-7; CDR3 length: 14; V gene: TRBV28; D gene: -; CDR3 DNA: TGTGCCAGCAGCCACCTGACCTCCCTGGGGGAGCAGTACTTC; CDR3 protein: CASSHLTSLGEQYF
clone size: -; J gene: TRBJ2-3; CDR3 length: 14; V gene: TRBV7-2; D gene: TRBD2; CDR3 DNA: TGTGCCAGCAGCTTAGGCGGGAGCTTAGATACGCAGTATTTT; CDR3 protein: CASSLGGSLDTQYF
clone size: -; J gene: TRBJ2-7; CDR3 length: 14; V gene: TRBV21-1; D gene: -; CDR3 DNA: TGTGCCAGCAGCAAAGCGCTAGACCTCTACGAGCAGTACTTC; CDR3 protein: CASSKALDLYEQYF
clone size: -; J gene: TRBJ1-5; CDR3 length: 13; V gene: TRBV10-3; D gene: -; CDR3 DNA: TGTGCCATCAGCGACATTAGCAATCAGCCCCAGCATTTT; CDR3 protein: CAISDISNQPQHF
clone size: -; J gene: TRBJ1-4; CDR3 length: 14; V gene: TRBV19; D gene: -; CDR3 DNA: TGTGCCAGTAGTATATGGGACTCCAATGAAAAACTGTTTTTT; CDR3 protein: CASSIWDSNEKLFF
clone size: -; J gene: TRBJ1-3; CDR3 length: 14; V gene: TRBV30; D gene: -; CDR3 DNA: TGTGCCTGCGCAACATGGTCGTCTGGAAACACCATATATTTT; CDR3 protein: CACATWSSGNTIYF
clone size: few; J gene: TRBJ2-1; CDR3 length: 15; V gene: TRBV7-9; D gene: -; CDR3 DNA: TGTGCCAGCAGCTTAGCCAGGGGCGTTCACAATGAGCAGTTCTTC; CDR3 protein: CASSLARGVHNEQFF
clone size: few; J gene: TRBJ2-7; CDR3 length: 14; V gene: TRBV5-1; D gene: -; CDR3 DNA: TGCGCCAGCAGCTTCCGCGGTGACTCCTACGAGCAGTACTTC; CDR3 protein: CASSFRGDSYEQYF
clone size: few; J gene: TRBJ2-2; CDR3 length: 16; V gene: TRBV7-7; D gene: TRBD2; CDR3 DNA: TGTGCTAGCAGCTTAAGCAGCGGGGTCGTCACCGGGGAGCTGTTTTTT; CDR3 protein: CASSLSSGVVTGELFF
clone size: -; J gene: TRBJ2-3; CDR3 length: 17; V gene: TRBV4-2; D gene: -; CDR3 DNA: TGTGCCAGCAGCCAAGATCCCTGGACCAATCGGGCAGATACGCAGTATTTT; CDR3 protein: CASSQDPWTNRADTQYF
clone size: few; J gene: TRBJ2-7; CDR3 length: 11; V gene: TRBV29-1; D gene: -; CDR3 DNA: TGCAGCGTTTCGACAGTCTACGAGCAGTACTTC; CDR3 protein: CSVSTVYEQYF
clone size: -; J gene: TRBJ2-1; CDR3 length: 16; V gene: TRBV12-5; D gene: -; CDR3 DNA: TGTGCTAGTGGTTTGACCCAAGGGGGAGTGGCAGGAGAGCAGTTCTTC; CDR3 protein: CASGLTQGGVAGEQFF
clone size: -; J gene: TRBJ2-1; CDR3 length: 13; V gene: TRBV9; D gene: -; CDR3 DNA: TGTGCCAGCAGCCCGACCCTTTCCAGGGAGCAGTTCTTC; CDR3 protein: CASSPTLSREQFF
clone size: -; J gene: TRBJ1-3; CDR3 length: 15; V gene: TRBV9; D gene: -; CDR3 DNA: TGTGCCAGCAGCGTAGGGTTCAGAGAAGGAAACACCATATATTTT; CDR3 protein: CASSVGFREGNTIYF
clone size: -; J gene: TRBJ2-5; CDR3 length: 13; V gene: TRBV10-3; D gene: -; CDR3 DNA: TGTGCCTTAACGCTCCGCGGCGAAGAGACCCAGTACTTC; CDR3 protein: CALTLRGEETQYF
clone size: -; J gene: TRBJ2-5; CDR3 length: 11; V gene: TRBV6-5; D gene: -; CDR3 DNA: TGTGCCAGCTCATTCGGGGGGACCCAGTACTTC; CDR3 protein: CASSFGGTQYF
clone size: -; J gene: TRBJ2-7; CDR3 length: 15; V gene: TRBV7-9; D gene: TRBD1; CDR3 DNA: TGTGCCAGCAATCCTATCCGGGACAGCTCCTACGAGCAGTACTTC; CDR3 protein: CASNPIRDSSYEQYF
clone size: -; J gene: TRBJ1-2; CDR3 length: 12; V gene: TRBV5-4; D gene: -; CDR3 DNA: TGTGCCAGCAGCTTGGATTCGGGTGGCTACACCTTC; CDR3 protein: CASSLDSGGYTF
clone size: -; J gene: TRBJ2-5; CDR3 length: 12; V gene: TRBV29-1; D gene: -; CDR3 DNA: TGCAGCGTGCTCGGGAGCCAAGAGACCCAGTACTTC; CDR3 protein: CSVLGSQETQYF
clone size: -; J gene: TRBJ2-7; CDR3 length: 14; V gene: TRBV7-6; D gene: TRBD1; CDR3 DNA: TGTGCCTTGGGTCCAGGGGGCTCCCCCTACGAGCAGTACTTC; CDR3 protein: CALGPGGSPYEQYF
clone size: few; J gene: TRBJ2-3; CDR3 length: 15; V gene: TRBV9; D gene: -; CDR3 DNA: TGTGCCAGCAGCGTAGTTGCTATGAGCACAGATACGCAGTATTTT; CDR3 protein: CASSVVAMSTDTQYF
clone size: -; J gene: TRBJ2-3; CDR3 length: 17; V gene: TRBV18; D gene: -; CDR3 DNA: TGTGCCAGCTCACAATTCCAGGTCGGGTTCGGCACAGATACGCAGTATTTT; CDR3 protein: CASSQFQVGFGTDTQYF
clone size: -; J gene: TRBJ1-2; CDR3 length: 15; V gene: TRBV5-4; D gene: -; CDR3 DNA: TGTGCCAGCAGCTTGAGGTTAGGGACTGTCTATGGCTACACCTTC; CDR3 protein: CASSLRLGTVYGYTF
clone size: -; J gene: TRBJ2-2; CDR3 length: 15; V gene: TRBV30; D gene: -; CDR3 DNA: TGTGCCTGGAGGTTGGCGGGACGTGGCACCGGGGAGCTGTTTTTT; CDR3 protein: CAWRLAGRGTGELFF
clone size: few; J gene: TRBJ2-5; CDR3 length: 13; V gene: TRBV4-2; D gene: -; CDR3 DNA: TGTGCCAGCAGCCTCGGACAGCAAGAGACCCAGTACTTC; CDR3 protein: CASSLGQQETQYF
clone size: few; J gene: TRBJ2-7; CDR3 length: 13; V gene: TRBV7-8; D gene: TRBD1; CDR3 DNA: TGTGCCAGCAGCCGACAGGGGGTATACGAGCAGTACTTC; CDR3 protein: CASSRQGVYEQYF